One sample yielded the 3 T cell receptor beta chains listed below, sequenced in a study of identical twins. TCRdb ran MiXCR on the 5' RACE reads and lists one entry per CDR3 protein. The profile covers approximately 630,000 distinct CDR3 sequences, with under 8.5% appearing a single time and 1.5% to 2% taken by the ten largest. The sample was also linked to a second study, of yellow fever vaccine responses in identical twins.

Sequenced sample: PBMCs. These receptors came from a woman aged 18-29 years in good health.

Ten or more counts support this clonotype. V and J are TRBV2 and TRBJ2-2; D is unresolved. There are 13 residues in the CDR3. Germline V gene lookup returns CDR1 SNHLY and CDR2 FYNNEI. Trimming shortened V by 8 bases and J by 7 bases, and 14 bases separated the two germline ends. DNA of the CDR3: TGTGCCAGCCTTGCCTTAGAAGGCGGGGAGCTGTTTTTT. This encodes CASLALEGGELFF. Variable domain in full (rest from reference TRBV2 and TRBJ2-2): EPEVTQTPSHQVTQMGQEVILRCVPISNHLYFYWYRQILGQKVEFLVSFYNNEISEKSEIFDDQFSVERPDGSNFTLKIRSTKLEDSAMYFCASLALEGGELFFGEGSRLTVL.

This clonotype was recorded many times. The gene calls are TRBV29-1 and TRBJ2-5; TRBD1 is a possible D gene (6 bases). This CDR3 spans 13 amino acids. Per the germline V gene, CDR1 is SQVTM and CDR2 is ANQGSEA. V was trimmed by 7 bases and J by 5 bases, leaving 17 bases between them. In DNA form, the CDR3 reads TGCAGCGGGAAACAGGGTCTGATCGAGACCCAGTACTTC. Translation: CSGKQGLIETQYF.

This clonotype was found a few times. The chain has TRBV24-1 and TRBJ2-3; 16 positions match TRBD2. This CDR3 region has 21 residues. The germline V gene encodes CDR1 KGHDR and CDR2 SFDVKD. J gave up 4 bases and V 5 bases, and 17 bases lay outside the gene matches. The chain's CDR3 is CATSGGSSPGTSGRASDTQYF. In nucleotides, the CDR3 is TGTGCCACCAGTGGAGGGTCTAGTCCCGGGACTAGCGGGAGGGCCTCAGATACGCAGTATTTT.